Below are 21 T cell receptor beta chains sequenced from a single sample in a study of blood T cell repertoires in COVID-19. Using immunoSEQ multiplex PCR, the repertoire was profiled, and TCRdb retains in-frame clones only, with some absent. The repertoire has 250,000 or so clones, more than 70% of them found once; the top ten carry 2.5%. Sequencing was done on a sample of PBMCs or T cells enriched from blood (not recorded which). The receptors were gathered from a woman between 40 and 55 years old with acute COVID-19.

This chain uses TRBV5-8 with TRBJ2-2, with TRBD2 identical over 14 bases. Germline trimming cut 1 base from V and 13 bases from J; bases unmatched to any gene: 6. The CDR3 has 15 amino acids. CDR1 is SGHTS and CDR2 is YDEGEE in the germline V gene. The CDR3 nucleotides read TGTGCCAGCAGCTTGTGGACTAGCGGGAGGAGAAGGCTGTTTTTT. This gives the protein CASSLWTSGRRRLFF.

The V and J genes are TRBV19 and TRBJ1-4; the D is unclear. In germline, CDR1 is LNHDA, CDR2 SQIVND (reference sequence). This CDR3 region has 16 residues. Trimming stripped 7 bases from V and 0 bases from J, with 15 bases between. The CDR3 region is CASTTSRLSTNEKLFF. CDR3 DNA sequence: TGTGCCAGTACCACCTCCCGACTGTCAACTAATGAAAAACTGTTTTTT.

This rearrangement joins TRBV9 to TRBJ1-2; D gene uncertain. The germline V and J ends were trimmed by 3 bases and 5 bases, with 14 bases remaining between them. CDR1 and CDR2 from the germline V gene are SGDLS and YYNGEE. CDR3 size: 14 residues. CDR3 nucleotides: TGTGCCAGCAGCGACGAGGGAGTTGGGTATGGCTACACCTTC. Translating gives CASSDEGVGYGYTF.

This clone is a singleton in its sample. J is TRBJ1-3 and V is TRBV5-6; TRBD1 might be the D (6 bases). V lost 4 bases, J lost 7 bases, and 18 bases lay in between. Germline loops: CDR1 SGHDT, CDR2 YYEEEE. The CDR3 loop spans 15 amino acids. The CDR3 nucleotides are TGTGCCAGCAGCCTACCGGGTTTGGGGGCGAACACCATATATTTT. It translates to CASSLPGLGANTIYF.

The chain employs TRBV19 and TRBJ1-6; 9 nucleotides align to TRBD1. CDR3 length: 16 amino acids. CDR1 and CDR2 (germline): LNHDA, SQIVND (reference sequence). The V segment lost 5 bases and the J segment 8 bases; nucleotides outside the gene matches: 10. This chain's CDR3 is CASSPGTGLGDSPLHF. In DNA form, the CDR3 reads TGTGCCAGTAGTCCCGGGACAGGGTTGGGAGATTCACCCCTCCACTTT.

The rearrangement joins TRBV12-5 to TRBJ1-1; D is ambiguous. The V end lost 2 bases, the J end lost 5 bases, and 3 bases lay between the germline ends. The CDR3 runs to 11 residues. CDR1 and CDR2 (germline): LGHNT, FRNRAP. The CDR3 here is CASGLYTEAFF. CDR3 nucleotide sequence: TGTGCTAGTGGTTTGTATACTGAAGCTTTCTTT. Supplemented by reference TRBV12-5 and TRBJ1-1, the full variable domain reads DARVTQTPRHKVTEMGQEVTMRCQPILGHNTVFWYRQTMMQGLELLAYFRNRAPLDDSGMPKDRFSAEMPDATLATLKIQPSEPRDSAVYFCASGLYTEAFFGQGTRLTVV.

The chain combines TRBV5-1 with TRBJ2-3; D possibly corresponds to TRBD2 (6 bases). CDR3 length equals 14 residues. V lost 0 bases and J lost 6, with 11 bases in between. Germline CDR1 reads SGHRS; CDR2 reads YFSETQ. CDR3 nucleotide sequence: TGCGCCAGCAGCTTGGCTGCGGGAACTGATACGCAGTATTTT. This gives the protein CASSLAAGTDTQYF.

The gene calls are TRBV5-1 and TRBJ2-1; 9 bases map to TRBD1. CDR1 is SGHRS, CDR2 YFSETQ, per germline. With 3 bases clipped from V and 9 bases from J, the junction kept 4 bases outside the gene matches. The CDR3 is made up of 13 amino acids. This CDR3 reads CASSWTGDSEQFF. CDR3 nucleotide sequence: TGCGCCAGCAGCTGGACAGGGGATAGTGAGCAGTTCTTC.

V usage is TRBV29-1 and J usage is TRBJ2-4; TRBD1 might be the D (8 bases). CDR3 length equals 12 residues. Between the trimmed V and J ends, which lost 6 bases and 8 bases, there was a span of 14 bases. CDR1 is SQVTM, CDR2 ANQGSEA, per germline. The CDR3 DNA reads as TGCAGCGTCGGACAGGGAGGGGACATTCAGTACTTC. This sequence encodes CSVGQGGDIQYF.

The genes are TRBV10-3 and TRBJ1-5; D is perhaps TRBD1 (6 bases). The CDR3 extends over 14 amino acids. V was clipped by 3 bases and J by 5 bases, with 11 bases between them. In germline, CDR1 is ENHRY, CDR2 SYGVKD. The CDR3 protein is CAISDQGWDQPQHF. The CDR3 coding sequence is TGTGCCATCAGTGACCAGGGGTGGGATCAGCCCCAGCATTTT.

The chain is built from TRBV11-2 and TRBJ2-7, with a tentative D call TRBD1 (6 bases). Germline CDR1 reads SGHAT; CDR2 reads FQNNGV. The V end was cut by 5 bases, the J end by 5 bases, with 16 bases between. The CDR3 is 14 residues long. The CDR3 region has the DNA TGTGCCAGCAGCCCCCCGAAGAGGGGGAACGAGCAGTACTTC. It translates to CASSPPKRGNEQYF. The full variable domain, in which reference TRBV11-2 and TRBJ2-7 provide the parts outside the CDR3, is EAGVAQSPRYKIIEKRQSVAFWCNPISGHATLYWYQQILGQGPKLLIQFQNNGVVDDSQLPKDRFSAERLKGVDSTLKIQPAKLEDSAVYLCASSPPKRGNEQYFGPGTRLTVT.

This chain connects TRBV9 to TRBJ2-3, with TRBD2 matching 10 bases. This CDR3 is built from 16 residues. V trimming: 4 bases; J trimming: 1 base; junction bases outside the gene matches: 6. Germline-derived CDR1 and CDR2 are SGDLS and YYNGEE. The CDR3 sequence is CASSPRAGGGTDTQYF. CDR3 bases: TGTGCCAGCAGCCCCAGAGCGGGGGGGGGCACAGATACGCAGTATTTT.

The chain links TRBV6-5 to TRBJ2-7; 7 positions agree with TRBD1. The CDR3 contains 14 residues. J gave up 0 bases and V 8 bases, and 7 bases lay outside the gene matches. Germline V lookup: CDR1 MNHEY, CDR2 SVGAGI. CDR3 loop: CASSSGQYSYEQYV. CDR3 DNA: TGTGCCAGCTCCTCGGGACAGTACTCCTACGAGCAGTACGTC.

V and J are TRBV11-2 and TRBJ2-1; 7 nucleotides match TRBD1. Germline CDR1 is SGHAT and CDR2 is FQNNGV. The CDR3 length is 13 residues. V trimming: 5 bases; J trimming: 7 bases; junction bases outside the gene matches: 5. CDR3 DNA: TGTGCCAGCAGCCAGACAGGGATGAATGAGCAGTTCTTC. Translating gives CASSQTGMNEQFF.

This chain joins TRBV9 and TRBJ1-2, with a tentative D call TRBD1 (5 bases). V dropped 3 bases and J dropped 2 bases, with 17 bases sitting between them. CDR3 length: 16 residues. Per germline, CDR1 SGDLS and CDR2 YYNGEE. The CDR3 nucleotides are TGTGCCAGCAGCGCGAATAAGAGACAGACGAACTATGGCTACACCTTC. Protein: CASSANKRQTNYGYTF.

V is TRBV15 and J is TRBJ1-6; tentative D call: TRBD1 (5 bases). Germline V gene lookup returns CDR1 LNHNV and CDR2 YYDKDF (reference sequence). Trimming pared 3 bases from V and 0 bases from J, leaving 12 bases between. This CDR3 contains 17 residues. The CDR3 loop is CATSSRAFSSYNSPLHF. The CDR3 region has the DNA TGTGCCACCAGCAGCAGGGCCTTCAGCTCCTATAATTCACCCCTCCACTTT.

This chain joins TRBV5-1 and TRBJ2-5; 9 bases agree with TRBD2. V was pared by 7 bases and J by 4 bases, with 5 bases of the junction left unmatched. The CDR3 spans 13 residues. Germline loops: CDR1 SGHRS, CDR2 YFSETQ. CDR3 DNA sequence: TGCGCCAGCGGCTCAGCGGGAGGAGAGACCCAGTACTTC. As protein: CASGSAGGETQYF.

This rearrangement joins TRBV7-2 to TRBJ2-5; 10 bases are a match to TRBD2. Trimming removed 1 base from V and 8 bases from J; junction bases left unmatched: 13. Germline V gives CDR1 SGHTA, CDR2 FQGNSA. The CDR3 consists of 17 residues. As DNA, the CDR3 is TGTGCCAGCAGCTTAGAGGCTAGCGGGGGTGGGCAAGGAACCCAGTACTTC. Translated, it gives CASSLEASGGGQGTQYF.

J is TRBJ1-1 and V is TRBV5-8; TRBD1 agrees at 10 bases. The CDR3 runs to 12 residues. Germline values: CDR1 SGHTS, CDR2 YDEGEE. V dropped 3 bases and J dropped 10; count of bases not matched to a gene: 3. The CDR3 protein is CASSWDRGGAFF. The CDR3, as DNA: TGTGCCAGCAGCTGGGACAGGGGAGGAGCTTTCTTT.

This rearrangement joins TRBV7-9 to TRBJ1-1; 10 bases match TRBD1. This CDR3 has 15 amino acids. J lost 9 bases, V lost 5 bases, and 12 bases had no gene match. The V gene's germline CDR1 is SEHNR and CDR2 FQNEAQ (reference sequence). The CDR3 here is CASSISGTGVEKAFF. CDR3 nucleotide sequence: TGTGCCAGCAGCATCTCCGGGACAGGGGTTGAAAAAGCTTTCTTT.

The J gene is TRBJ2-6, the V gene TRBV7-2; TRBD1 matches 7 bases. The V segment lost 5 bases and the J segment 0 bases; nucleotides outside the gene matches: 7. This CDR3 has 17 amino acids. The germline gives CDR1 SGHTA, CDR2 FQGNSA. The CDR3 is CASSPRDSPSGANVLTF. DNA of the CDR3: TGTGCCAGCAGCCCCCGGGACAGCCCCTCTGGGGCCAACGTCCTGACTTTC.